These 27 T cell receptor beta chains share one sample of origin, sequenced in a study of T cells in Graves' hyperthyroidism and ophthalmopathy. Template material for amplifying TCR beta CDR3 regions consisted of RNA transcripts. First-round RT-PCR of the TCR CDR3 relied on the HTBI primer set. A single record per CDR3 protein comes from TCRdb applying MiXCR to the multiplex PCR reads. Of some 340,000 distinct CDR3 sequences in the sample, around 13% were seen once. Sequenced material: blood. These receptor sequences come from a woman in her forties with Graves' ophthalmopathy.

This clonotype was detected a few times. V is TRBV2 and J is TRBJ2-2; D remains ambiguous. V was cut by 4 bases and J by 3 bases, with 9 bases left in between. The CDR3 has 14 amino acids. Germline loops: CDR1 SNHLY, CDR2 FYNNEI. The CDR3 DNA is TGTGCCAGCAGTGGTCTATACGACACCGGGGAGCTGTTTTTT. Protein product: CASSGLYDTGELFF.

This clonotype was counted ten times or more. This sequence joins TRBV20-1 and TRBJ1-1; D not resolved. The germline V gene has CDR1 DFQATT and CDR2 SNEGSKA (reference sequence). CDR3 size: 13 residues. V was trimmed by 4 bases and J by 0 bases, leaving 9 bases between them. This chain's CDR3 is CSAKRELNTEAFF. The CDR3 nucleotides read TGCAGTGCTAAAAGGGAGTTGAACACTGAAGCTTTCTTT.

This clonotype was recorded many times. The chain recombines TRBV12-3 or TRBV12-4 with TRBJ2-1, with TRBD2 identical over 9 bases. This CDR3 has 15 amino acids. V lost 5 bases to trimming and J lost 3 bases; unmatched junction nucleotides: 5. CDR3 nucleotide sequence: TGTGCCAGCAGTCCCAGCGGGGGGAACTACAATGAGCAGTTCTTC. This translates into CASSPSGGNYNEQFF.

This clonotype appeared a few times. The rearrangement uses TRBV6-1 and TRBJ2-1; a possible D gene is TRBD1 (6 bases). V was trimmed by 6 bases and J by 6 bases, leaving 15 bases between them. This CDR3 has 14 amino acids. CDR1 is MNHNS and CDR2 is SASEGT in the germline V gene. CDR3 sequence reads: CASSPRGTGNEQFF. CDR3 coding DNA: TGTGCCAGCAGCCCCAGGGGTACGGGCAATGAGCAGTTCTTC.

This clonotype was seen repeatedly, ten times or more. V is TRBV15 and J is TRBJ2-5; possibly TRBD1 for D (6 bases). Trimming removed 1 base from V and 5 bases from J, with 11 bases in between. Germline CDR1 is LNHNV and CDR2 is YYDKDF (reference sequence). This CDR3 has 14 residues. The CDR3 bases are TGTGCCACCAGCAGAGGCCCCAGGGGCGAGACCCAGTACTTC. Protein product: CATSRGPRGETQYF.

The chain links TRBV7-8 to TRBJ2-1, with D possibly called TRBD1 or TRBD2 (5 bases each). This CDR3 has 15 amino acids. In germline, CDR1 is SGHVS, CDR2 FQNEAQ. Trimming removed 5 bases at V and 2 bases at J, with 13 bases between. The CDR3 nucleotides are TGTGCCAGCAGCCCGCGCCGGGACCCCTACAATGAGCAGTTCTTC. Translating it yields CASSPRRDPYNEQFF.

Many counts were recorded for this clonotype. CDR3 region: CAISTGKETQYF. CDR3 DNA sequence: TGTGCCATCTCGACAGGGAAAGAGACCCAGTACTTC. This sequence joins TRBV12-3 or TRBV12-4 and TRBJ2-5; 7 bases map to TRBD1. J lost 3 bases, V lost 10 bases, and 5 bases had no gene match. This CDR3 is built from 12 residues.

This chain uses TRBV16 with TRBJ1-5; 7 bases are shared with TRBD1. Losses at the gene ends were 0 bases for V and 5 bases for J; bases not matched to a gene: 7. Germline V CDR1 and CDR2: KGHSY, FQNENV. CDR3 length: 16 amino acids. The CDR3 here is CASSQSGTVRDQPQHF. DNA for the CDR3: TGTGCCAGCAGCCAATCAGGGACAGTTAGGGATCAGCCCCAGCATTTT.

Worth noting for this clonotype: A much larger clone sits a single nucleotide away, making a read error possible. The genes are TRBV29-1 and TRBJ2-3; no firm D call. Trimming removed 5 bases at V and 5 bases at J, with 11 bases between. The germline CDR1 and CDR2 sequences are SQVTM and ANQGSEA. This CDR3 comprises 12 residues. CDR3: CSVRTKKDTQYF. As DNA, the CDR3 is TGCAGCGTTAGGACCAAAAAAGATACGCAGTATTTT.

This clonotype was seen only a few times. This rearrangement joins TRBV4-1 to TRBJ1-2; 9 positions agree with TRBD1. CDR1 and CDR2 from the germline V gene are MGHRA and YSYEKL. Unmatched junction bases numbered 9, after V lost 2 bases and J lost 2 bases. The CDR3 is 17 residues long. CDR3 DNA sequence: TGCGCCAGCAGCCAACTGACCCTCGGACAGGGGAACTATGGCTACACCTTC. Translation gives CASSQLTLGQGNYGYTF.

This clonotype was observed a handful of times. This CDR3 reads CASSIAGSGSVYNEQFF. CDR3 DNA: TGTGCCAGTAGTATAGCCGGTAGCGGGAGTGTCTACAATGAGCAGTTCTTC. The chain uses TRBV19 and TRBJ2-1; 9 bases fit TRBD2. Losses at the gene ends were 1 base for V and 3 bases for J; bases not matched to a gene: 7. The CDR3 covers 17 residues. The germline gives CDR1 LNHDA, CDR2 SQIVND (reference sequence). The whole variable domain, remainder taken from reference TRBV19 and TRBJ2-1, is DGGITQSPKYLFRKEGQNVTLSCEQNLNHDAMYWYRQDPGQGLRLIYYSQIVNDFQKGDIAEGYSVSREKKESFPLTVTSAQKNPTAFYLCASSIAGSGSVYNEQFFGPGTRLTVL.

This clonotype was counted a few times. V is TRBV2 and J is TRBJ2-3; 8 bases align to TRBD2. With 6 bases clipped from V and 3 bases from J, the junction kept 5 bases outside the gene matches. The V gene's germline CDR1 is SNHLY and CDR2 FYNNEI. The CDR3 runs to 14 residues. The DNA for the CDR3 is TGTGCCAGCAGCGGGAGGGCCACGACAGATACGCAGTATTTT. It specifies CASSGRATTDTQYF.

The genes are TRBV11-3 and TRBJ2-1, with D maybe TRBD2 (6 bases). CDR1 is SGHNT, CDR2 YENEEA, per germline. Trimming stripped 5 bases from V and 8 bases from J, with 13 bases between. The CDR3 contains 13 residues. The CDR3 DNA sequence: TGTGCCAGCAGCCCCCCGTGGGGGGATGAGCAGTTCTTC. This gives the protein CASSPPWGDEQFF.

The CDR3 nucleotides read TGCAGTGCTCACGGGAGGCAAAACACCGGGGAGCTGTTTTTT. It yields the protein CSAHGRQNTGELFF. The chain has TRBV20-1 and TRBJ2-2; 7 bases map to TRBD2. The CDR3 covers 14 residues. V lost 5 bases to trimming and J lost 2 bases; unmatched junction nucleotides: 5. CDR1 and CDR2 (germline): DFQATT, SNEGSKA (reference sequence).

This clonotype was counted many times. J is TRBJ1-1 and V is TRBV3-1, with D perhaps matching TRBD1 (5 bases). Germline V gives CDR1 LGHDT, CDR2 YNNKEL (reference sequence). The CDR3 covers 13 residues. The V and J ends lost 0 bases and 8 bases respectively, with 10 bases between them. The CDR3 loop is CASSQEGVREAFF. The CDR3 bases are TGTGCCAGCAGCCAAGAAGGGGTGAGAGAAGCTTTCTTT.

Ten or more counts support this clonotype. This CDR3 is CASSTQGAAEAFF. CDR3 DNA sequence: TGTGCCAGCAGTACCCAAGGGGCGGCTGAAGCTTTCTTT. The genes are TRBV12-3 or TRBV12-4 and TRBJ1-1, with D tentatively TRBD1 (5 bases). V gave up 5 bases and J gave up 6 bases, with 13 bases separating them. The CDR3 is 13 amino acids.

CDR3 amino acids: CSVGTLKGAKNIQYF. CDR3 in DNA: TGCAGCGTTGGGACATTGAAGGGAGCCAAAAACATTCAGTACTTC. This rearrangement joins TRBV29-1 to TRBJ2-4; D is possibly TRBD1 (5 bases). Germline loops: CDR1 SQVTM, CDR2 ANQGSEA. The CDR3 extends over 15 amino acids. Trimming removed 4 bases from V and 0 bases from J, with 13 bases in between.

This clonotype showed up many times. The chain is built from TRBV11-3 and TRBJ1-1; D perhaps matches TRBD1 (6 bases). Deletions cut 7 bases from V and 4 bases from J, with 25 bases between. This CDR3 region has 17 residues. Germline V gives CDR1 SGHNT, CDR2 YENEEA. The CDR3 loop reads CASTQSRWGAQSTEAFF. CDR3 bases: TGTGCCAGCACCCAATCACGGTGGGGGGCGCAGAGCACTGAAGCTTTCTTT.

The table lists this clonotype with many counts. CDR3 amino acids: CASSQLAANEKLFF. CDR3 sequence (DNA): TGTGCCAGCAGCCAACTGGCCGCTAATGAAAAACTGTTTTTT. This chain links TRBV14 with TRBJ1-4; D ambiguous. V gave up 2 bases and J gave up 3 bases, with 7 bases separating them. The CDR3 runs to 14 residues. The germline V gene encodes CDR1 SGHDN and CDR2 FVKESK.

Ten or more counts support this clonotype. The rearrangement links TRBV7-8 to TRBJ1-2; unclear D gene. CDR3 length equals 15 residues. Between the trimmed V and J ends, which lost 0 bases and 7 bases, there was a span of 15 bases. Germline V gene lookup returns CDR1 SGHVS and CDR2 FQNEAQ. CDR3 nucleotide sequence: TGTGCCAGCAGCTTAGCGCTTGGCACCGGAGGTGGCTACACCTTC. Translation: CASSLALGTGGGYTF.

The sample holds many counts of this clonotype. The gene calls are TRBV3-1 and TRBJ1-2, with 7 bases identical to TRBD1. The V and J ends lost 9 bases and 4 bases, in that order; junction bases with no gene match: 11. CDR3 length equals 14 residues. CDR1 is LGHDT and CDR2 is YNNKEL in the germline V gene (reference sequence). CDR3 in DNA: TGTGCCAGTCAGGGGGACACCGGACTCTATGGCTACACCTTC. It encodes CASQGDTGLYGYTF.

This clonotype was found many times. The rearrangement uses TRBV28 and TRBJ1-5; 11 bases match TRBD1. The germline CDR1 and CDR2 sequences are MDHEN and SYDVKM. This CDR3 contains 17 residues. J gave up 5 bases and V 3 bases, and 9 bases lay outside the gene matches. The CDR3 spells CASSLWTGGLIHQPQHF. CDR3 DNA sequence: TGTGCCAGCAGTTTGTGGACAGGGGGCCTGATACATCAGCCCCAGCATTTT.

This clonotype was detected many times. The chain links TRBV6-1 to TRBJ1-6; D ambiguous. The CDR3 extends over 11 amino acids. Germline-derived CDR1 and CDR2 are MNHNS and SASEGT. V was clipped by 8 bases and J by 7 bases, with 6 bases between them. CDR3 nucleotide sequence: TGTGCCAGCGGGAACAATTCACCCCTCCACTTT. As protein: CASGNNSPLHF.

This clonotype occurred a few times. The chain recombines TRBV18 with TRBJ1-2, with no clear D. Per the germline V gene, CDR1 is KGHSH and CDR2 is LQKENI. Trimming shortened V by 0 bases and J by 6 bases, and 11 bases separated the two germline ends. This CDR3 comprises 14 residues. CDR3 DNA: TGTGCCAGCTCACCACCGAGGTTCTTACATGGCTACACCTTC. This codes for CASSPPRFLHGYTF.

This clonotype was seen many times. The gene calls are TRBV29-1 and TRBJ2-7; 7 positions agree with TRBD2. The V segment lost 4 bases and the J segment 4 bases; nucleotides outside the gene matches: 7. In germline, CDR1 is SQVTM, CDR2 ANQGSEA. The CDR3 spans 13 residues. The CDR3 region is CSVVDGRRYEQYF. CDR3 sequence (DNA): TGCAGCGTTGTGGACGGGAGGAGGTACGAGCAGTACTTC.

This clonotype appeared a few times. V and J are TRBV2 and TRBJ2-1; perhaps TRBD2 as D (6 bases). The CDR3 covers 13 residues. Germline V lookup: CDR1 SNHLY, CDR2 FYNNEI. V was pared by 5 bases and J by 7 bases, with 12 bases between. In DNA form, the CDR3 reads TGTGCCAGCAGTCGTGTGGAGGGAAATGAGCAGTTCTTC. Protein sequence: CASSRVEGNEQFF.

This clonotype was observed at least ten times. The chain has TRBV19 and TRBJ2-1, with unresolved D. The length of the CDR3 is 11 residues. Germline assignment: CDR1 LNHDA and CDR2 SQIVND (reference sequence). The ends were cut back, 8 bases at V and 10 bases at J, with 12 bases in the middle. CDR3 DNA: TGTGCCAGTCGCCTAGGGAACGAGCAGTTCTTC. Translation gives CASRLGNEQFF.